This T cell receptor (beta chain) derives from a study of metastatic and nonmetastatic thyroid tumors. Overall study: A comparison of repertoires was made across blood and tumor or nodule tissue from malignant and benign thyroid patients.

Via MiXCR, TCRdb re-called the PCR reads. The sample includes about 8,100 clones, roughly a quarter of them seen just once. A remark on this clone: The antigen is not known.

Study outcomes and limitations: According to reports, the diversity of TCR beta was significantly higher in malignant thyroid tumors than in benign nodules, and this held in both blood and tumor samples.

All patients reached thyroid surgery having received no treatment beforehand. The receptor was isolated from a female donor with papillary thyroid cancer or a benign thyroid nodule (not recorded which). Some clones in this sample may be carry-over from other donors' samples. The sequenced sample consisted of tumor tissue.

CDR3 nucleotides: TGCAGTGCGGGACTAGCCCACAATGAGCAGTTCTTC. Translation gives CSAGLAHNEQFF. The J gene is TRBJ2-1, the V gene TRBV20-1; 9 nucleotides line up with TRBD2. Germline CDR1 reads DFQATT; CDR2 reads SNEGSKA (reference sequence). This CDR3 spans 12 amino acids. V lost 6 bases to trimming and J lost 5 bases; unmatched junction nucleotides: 2.